This is a list of T cell receptor beta chains from one sample in a study of OX40 agonist ivuxolimab in advanced cancers. Some clones are missing from TCRdb's copy, which holds only in-frame ones; the method was immunoSEQ multiplex PCR. The sample lists about 73,000 clones; around 89% were seen once. This sample comprised CD4+ or CD8+ T cells sorted from blood, obtained in a trial of the OX40 agonist ivuxolimab. The receptor source for this set is an adult with an advanced solid tumor such as melanoma, head and neck, liver or kidney cancer. Each CDR3 is given with its conserved first and last residue. A D gene is named only where the DNA matches it firmly. Some rows have no size entry. The others give once, few or many, or a class for an expanded clone.

cdr3_nt: TGCGCCAGCAGCGCACCGACAGGGGATTCCTACAATGAGCAGTTCTTC; cdr3_aa: CASSAPTGDSYNEQFF; j_call: TRBJ2-1; d_call: TRBD1; v_call: TRBV4-1; clone_size: .
cdr3_nt: TGTGCCAGCAGCCTCGTTGATGGAGAGACCCAGTACTTC; cdr3_aa: CASSLVDGETQYF; j_call: TRBJ2-5; d_call: .; v_call: TRBV5-6; clone_size: .
cdr3_nt: TGCGCCAGCAGCTTCCGGGCCCGGGAGACCCAGTACTTC; cdr3_aa: CASSFRARETQYF; j_call: TRBJ2-5; d_call: .; v_call: TRBV5-1; clone_size: .
cdr3_nt: TGTGCCAGCTCACCGGGACCCTATAACACCGGGGAGCTGTTTTTT; cdr3_aa: CASSPGPYNTGELFF; j_call: TRBJ2-2; d_call: .; v_call: TRBV18; clone_size: .
cdr3_nt: TGTGCCAGCAGTTACCCCCCCTACGAGCAGTACTTC; cdr3_aa: CASSYPPYEQYF; j_call: TRBJ2-7; d_call: .; v_call: TRBV27; clone_size: once
cdr3_nt: TGTGCCAGCAGTATCCTAGCGGGAGGGCCCACAGATACGCAGTATTTT; cdr3_aa: CASSILAGGPTDTQYF; j_call: TRBJ2-3; d_call: TRBD2; v_call: TRBV27; clone_size: .
cdr3_nt: TGTGCCAGCAGTTACGAAGCTCGGCAAGGCTACACCTTC; cdr3_aa: CASSYEARQGYTF; j_call: TRBJ1-2; d_call: .; v_call: TRBV6-6; clone_size: .
cdr3_nt: TGTGCCAGCAGTTATTGGCAGGGAGGTGAAGCTTTCTTT; cdr3_aa: CASSYWQGGEAFF; j_call: TRBJ1-1; d_call: .; v_call: TRBV6-1; clone_size: .
cdr3_nt: TGTGCCAGCAGCGCCACTAGAGCTGATGAGACCCAGTACTTC; cdr3_aa: CASSATRADETQYF; j_call: TRBJ2-5; d_call: .; v_call: TRBV5-6; clone_size: .
cdr3_nt: TGCGCCAGCAGCTTGTTGGACAGGCCCTACGAGCAGTACTTC; cdr3_aa: CASSLLDRPYEQYF; j_call: TRBJ2-7; d_call: TRBD1; v_call: TRBV5-1; clone_size: .
cdr3_nt: TGTGCCAGCAGTTCTAGACTAGCGGGAGATTTGTACGAGCAGTACTTC; cdr3_aa: CASSSRLAGDLYEQYF; j_call: TRBJ2-7; d_call: TRBD2; v_call: TRBV11-3; clone_size: .
cdr3_nt: TGTGCCAGCAGCCGATCGGGACGCTCCTACAATGAGCAGTTCTTC; cdr3_aa: CASSRSGRSYNEQFF; j_call: TRBJ2-1; d_call: .; v_call: TRBV7-2; clone_size: .
cdr3_nt: TGTGCCAGCAGCCCCGGGGGGGGGCCCCAGCATTTT; cdr3_aa: CASSPGGGPQHF; j_call: TRBJ1-5; d_call: .; v_call: TRBV7-2; clone_size: .
cdr3_nt: TGTGCCAGCTCACCAAGGGCAGGGTCTGCCTACAATGAGCAGTTCTTC; cdr3_aa: CASSPRAGSAYNEQFF; j_call: TRBJ2-1; d_call: .; v_call: TRBV18; clone_size: .
cdr3_nt: TGTGCCAGCAGCTTGGGACAGGGGGCTGGCGGCTACACCTTC; cdr3_aa: CASSLGQGAGGYTF; j_call: TRBJ1-2; d_call: TRBD1; v_call: TRBV7-9; clone_size: .
cdr3_nt: TGTGCCAGCAGCTTAGTGGGTGCGGGAGGGCCGAGAGAGACCCAGTACTTC; cdr3_aa: CASSLVGAGGPRETQYF; j_call: TRBJ2-5; d_call: TRBD2; v_call: TRBV11-3; clone_size: few
cdr3_nt: TGTGCCAGCAGTCCCGGGACAGGGAGAAACACTGAAGCTTTCTTT; cdr3_aa: CASSPGTGRNTEAFF; j_call: TRBJ1-1; d_call: TRBD1; v_call: TRBV25-1; clone_size: .
cdr3_nt: TGTGCCAGCAGCTTAGATCTGGGGGAGGGGGAGCAGTACTTC; cdr3_aa: CASSLDLGEGEQYF; j_call: TRBJ2-7; d_call: TRBD2; v_call: TRBV11-2; clone_size: .
cdr3_nt: TGTGCCACCAGCAGAGACCCCCCCGGGACAGGAGGTGATGAGCAGTTCTTC; cdr3_aa: CATSRDPPGTGGDEQFF; j_call: TRBJ2-1; d_call: TRBD1; v_call: TRBV15; clone_size: .
cdr3_nt: TGTGCCTGGAGGGCTCTGGGTTCCTTGGGAGAGCAGTACTTC; cdr3_aa: CAWRALGSLGEQYF; j_call: TRBJ2-5; d_call: .; v_call: TRBV30; clone_size: .
cdr3_nt: TGTGCCAGCAGCTTAGCCGGTGCCGGGAGGGGTCCGACAGATACGCAGTATTTT; cdr3_aa: CASSLAGAGRGPTDTQYF; j_call: TRBJ2-3; d_call: TRBD2; v_call: TRBV13; clone_size: .
cdr3_nt: TGTGCCAGCAGCTTAGGGACAGACTCCTACGAGCAGTACTTC; cdr3_aa: CASSLGTDSYEQYF; j_call: TRBJ2-7; d_call: .; v_call: TRBV7-9; clone_size: .
cdr3_nt: TGCGCCAGCAGCTTGGTCCCCCAGGGGGGGCAGGGCGCTTTCTTT; cdr3_aa: CASSLVPQGGQGAFF; j_call: TRBJ1-1; d_call: TRBD1; v_call: TRBV5-1; clone_size: few
cdr3_nt: TGTGCCAGCAGTTACATCAGGGGGATAGCCTACAATGAGCAGTTCTTC; cdr3_aa: CASSYIRGIAYNEQFF; j_call: TRBJ2-1; d_call: TRBD1; v_call: TRBV6-5; clone_size: .
cdr3_nt: TGCGCCAGCAGCTTGGACAGGGGTGGGGAGACCCAGTACTTC; cdr3_aa: CASSLDRGGETQYF; j_call: TRBJ2-5; d_call: TRBD1; v_call: TRBV5-1; clone_size: .
cdr3_nt: TGTGCCAGTAGTTCTAGACCCACGGGGAAAAGCAATCAGCCCCAGCATTTT; cdr3_aa: CASSSRPTGKSNQPQHF; j_call: TRBJ1-5; d_call: .; v_call: TRBV19; clone_size: once